The 23 T cell receptor beta chains in this list originate from one sample, sequenced in a study of glioma-infiltrating T cells after dendritic cell vaccination. TCRdb's copy holds only in-frame clones and misses some; the assay was immunoSEQ multiplex PCR. This sample yields about 92,000 clones, of which under 90% are seen a single time; about 15% belongs to the top ten. The sample in question was blood, obtained before dendritic cell vaccination. Receptors originate from a human donor with glioblastoma.

The chain employs TRBV13 and TRBJ2-3, with TRBD2 matching 8 bases. Germline V gene data show CDR1 as PRHDT and CDR2 as FYEKMQ (reference sequence). This CDR3 region has 16 residues. J was trimmed by 0 bases and V by 2 bases; bases with no gene match: 4. The CDR3: CASSLSASGSTDTQYF. The CDR3 nucleotides read TGTGCCAGCAGCTTATCCGCTAGCGGGAGCACAGATACGCAGTATTTT. Full variable domain (remainder filled in from reference TRBV13 and TRBJ2-3): AAGVIQSPRHLIKEKRETATLKCYPIPRHDTVYWYQQGPGQDPQFLISFYEKMQSDKGSIPDRFSAQQFSDYHSELNMSSLELGDSALYFCASSLSASGSTDTQYFGPGTRLTVL.

The chain links TRBV4-2 to TRBJ2-6; D might be TRBD1 (6 bases). CDR1 and CDR2 from the germline V gene are LGHNA and YNFKEQ. This CDR3 contains 17 residues. V dropped 3 bases and J dropped 1 base, with 13 bases sitting between them. The CDR3 sequence: CASSQHTGISGANVLTF. CDR3 sequence (DNA): TGTGCCAGCAGCCAGCATACAGGGATTTCTGGGGCCAACGTCCTGACTTTC.

This clone was counted once. The chain couples TRBV5-1 to TRBJ2-7; TRBD2 is a possible D gene (5 bases). This CDR3 is built from 16 residues. The germline gives CDR1 SGHRS, CDR2 YFSETQ. The V and J ends lost 4 bases and 0 bases respectively, with 17 bases between them. The CDR3 DNA follows: TGCGCCAGCAGCAGACGGGGAGACCTTAACTCCTACGAGCAGTACTTC. It specifies CASSRRGDLNSYEQYF.

The chain is built from TRBV4-3 and TRBJ1-5; D is uncertain. V was pared by 0 bases and J by 3 bases, with 3 bases between. The CDR3 contains 13 residues. Germline assignment: CDR1 LGHNA and CDR2 YSLEER. The CDR3 coding sequence is TGCGCCAGCAGCCAAGACCTCAATCAGCCCCAGCATTTT. Encoded protein: CASSQDLNQPQHF.

This chain joins TRBV19 and TRBJ1-3; a weak D match, TRBD1 (5 bases). The CDR3 is 14 amino acids. The germline CDR1 and CDR2 sequences are LNHDA and SQIVND (reference sequence). V was trimmed by 4 bases and J by 2 bases, leaving 9 bases between them. The CDR3 nucleotides read TGTGCCAGTAGTAGCGGGACGACTGGAAACACCATATATTTT. It is translated as CASSSGTTGNTIYF.

This chain joins TRBV6-6 and TRBJ2-7; weak D call: TRBD1 (5 bases). Germline loops: CDR1 MNHNY, CDR2 SVGAGI (reference sequence). This CDR3 is built from 15 residues. V lost 6 bases, J lost 2 bases, and 17 bases lay in between. The CDR3 region has the DNA TGTGCCAGCAGCAACTCCGGCCAGGGAACCTACGAGCAGTACTTC. It specifies CASSNSGQGTYEQYF.

The chain employs TRBV27 and TRBJ2-4; 7 bases are shared with TRBD2. The CDR3 extends over 12 amino acids. CDR1 is MNHEY and CDR2 is SMNVEV in the germline V gene (reference sequence). The V and J ends lost 5 bases and 12 bases, in that order; junction bases with no gene match: 7. The CDR3 DNA reads TGTGCCAGCAGTACCCTGGGAGGGAATCAGTACTTC. It translates to CASSTLGGNQYF.

V usage is TRBV27 and J usage is TRBJ1-1; 7 bases fit TRBD1. The V segment lost 5 bases and the J segment 0 bases; nucleotides outside the gene matches: 12. There are 17 residues in the CDR3. Germline V lookup: CDR1 MNHEY, CDR2 SMNVEV (reference sequence). CDR3 in amino acids: CASSLTGQPSMNTEAFF. The CDR3 DNA reads as TGTGCCAGCAGTCTAACGGGACAGCCTAGTATGAACACTGAAGCTTTCTTT.

The rearrangement uses TRBV11-2 and TRBJ2-7; TRBD1 aligns across 8 bases. The germline V gene has CDR1 SGHAT and CDR2 FQNNGV. The CDR3 totals 16 residues. V lost 0 bases, J lost 4 bases, and 8 bases stayed unmatched. CDR3 sequence reads: CASSLENQGAKYEQYF. The CDR3 DNA follows: TGTGCCAGCAGCTTAGAGAATCAGGGGGCTAAGTACGAGCAGTACTTC.

The rearrangement links TRBV6-5 to TRBJ2-5, with 7 bases aligning to TRBD1. The CDR3 has 14 residues. The germline CDR1 and CDR2 sequences are MNHEY and SVGAGI. V was pared by 6 bases and J by 11 bases, with 15 bases of the junction left unmatched. CDR3 in DNA: TGTGCCAGCAGACCGGGGACAGCAAGGTGGGAGCAGTACTTC. Residues: CASRPGTARWEQYF.

The rearrangement links TRBV5-1 to TRBJ2-7, with 7 bases matching TRBD1. After removal of 0 bases from V and 7 bases from J, the junction contained 10 bases not matched to a gene. The CDR3 consists of 15 residues. Germline V gene sequence: CDR1 SGHRS, CDR2 YFSETQ. This CDR3 reads CASSLETGAPWEQYF. The CDR3 nucleotides are TGCGCCAGCAGCTTGGAAACAGGGGCCCCCTGGGAGCAGTACTTC.

The chain joins TRBV6-5 to TRBJ2-1; 9 nucleotides match TRBD1. The CDR3 contains 13 residues. Trimming removed 10 bases from V and 6 bases from J; junction bases left unmatched: 7. Germline V gene sequence: CDR1 MNHEY, CDR2 SVGAGI. In nucleotides, the CDR3 is TGTGCCACCGGGACAGGGCTGGTCAATGAGCAGTTCTTC. It encodes CATGTGLVNEQFF.

The CDR3 region has the DNA TGTGCCAGCAGCTTATTTTGGGGGACTAGCGGGAGTTCCCACGAGCAGTACTTC. Translating gives CASSLFWGTSGSSHEQYF. The V gene is TRBV7-9, the J gene TRBJ2-7; TRBD2 matches 14 bases. The CDR3 sequence is 18 residues long. Per the germline V gene, CDR1 is SEHNR and CDR2 is FQNEAQ (reference sequence). The ends lost 2 bases at V and 5 bases at J; junction bases unmatched: 11.

The J gene is TRBJ2-7, the V gene TRBV4-3, with 8 bases aligning to TRBD2. The germline V gene encodes CDR1 LGHNA and CDR2 YSLEER. The length of the CDR3 is 17 residues. The trim removed 1 base at V and 4 bases at J, leaving 12 bases unmatched. DNA of the CDR3: TGCGCCAGCAGCCAAGGCCTAAGGCAGCGGGAGAATTACGAGCAGTACTTC. It yields the protein CASSQGLRQRENYEQYF.

V and J are TRBV7-3 and TRBJ2-2, with a weak D call TRBD2 (5 bases). V lost 3 bases, J lost 2 bases, and 7 bases lay in between. This CDR3 has 14 residues. Germline values: CDR1 SGHTA, CDR2 FQGTGA. This CDR3 reads CASSLSGNTGELFF. DNA for the CDR3: TGTGCCAGCAGCTTGAGCGGAAACACCGGGGAGCTGTTTTTT.

The chain carries TRBV27 and TRBJ2-4, with a weak D call TRBD2 (6 bases). Trimming cost V 2 bases and J 0 bases, with 8 bases left between them. Germline V gives CDR1 MNHEY, CDR2 SMNVEV (reference sequence). The CDR3 totals 15 residues. The CDR3 nucleotides are TGTGCCAGCAGTTTAGAGGGACTAGCCAAAAACATTCAGTACTTC. It specifies CASSLEGLAKNIQYF.

The rearrangement uses TRBV5-1 and TRBJ1-1; maybe TRBD1 (6 bases). Germline CDR1 SGHRS, CDR2 YFSETQ. The CDR3 contains 15 residues. The germline V and J ends were trimmed by 1 base and 0 bases, with 10 bases remaining between them. In DNA form, the CDR3 reads TGCGCCAGCAGCTTGCAGGGGCCCATGAACACTGAAGCTTTCTTT. It translates to CASSLQGPMNTEAFF. Filled out from reference TRBV5-1 and TRBJ1-1, the complete variable domain reads KAGVTQTPRYLIKTRGQQVTLSCSPISGHRSVSWYQQTPGQGLQFLFEYFSETQRNKGNFPGRFSGRQFSNSRSEMNVSTLELGDSALYLCASSLQGPMNTEAFFGQGTRLTVV.

J is TRBJ1-1 and V is TRBV5-1; 7 bases line up with TRBD1. Losses at the gene ends were 1 base for V and 3 bases for J; bases not matched to a gene: 9. Per the germline V gene, CDR1 is SGHRS and CDR2 is YFSETQ. There are 16 residues in the CDR3. The CDR3 bases are TGCGCCAGCAGCTTGAAGAGGGGGCGGGTAGACACTGAAGCTTTCTTT. This sequence encodes CASSLKRGRVDTEAFF. Looking up the rest from reference TRBV5-1 and TRBJ1-1 gives the full variable domain: KAGVTQTPRYLIKTRGQQVTLSCSPISGHRSVSWYQQTPGQGLQFLFEYFSETQRNKGNFPGRFSGRQFSNSRSEMNVSTLELGDSALYLCASSLKRGRVDTEAFFGQGTRLTVV.

The chain is built from TRBV5-1 and TRBJ2-3; TRBD2 might be the D (6 bases). CDR1 and CDR2 (germline): SGHRS, YFSETQ. Trimming pared 0 bases from V and 6 bases from J, leaving 17 bases between. This CDR3 has 16 amino acids. The CDR3 reads CASSLEGRGLVDTQYF. The DNA of the CDR3 is TGCGCCAGCAGCTTGGAAGGGCGGGGCCTGGTGGATACGCAGTATTTT.

This chain joins TRBV29-1 and TRBJ2-3; 9 positions match TRBD2. Germline V gives CDR1 SQVTM, CDR2 ANQGSEA. Unmatched junction bases numbered 10, after V lost 6 bases and J lost 3 bases. The CDR3 length is 15 residues. CDR3 amino acids: CSVTKSGGMTDTQYF. For the CDR3, the DNA is TGCAGCGTGACTAAAAGCGGGGGGATGACAGATACGCAGTATTTT.

This clone was observed a few times. The chain uses TRBV5-1 and TRBJ2-7; a possible D gene is TRBD1 (6 bases). CDR1 and CDR2 from the germline V gene are SGHRS and YFSETQ. Trimming took 0 bases from V and 6 from J, leaving 13 bases between them. The CDR3 has 14 residues. The CDR3 here is CASSLAVVGGEQYF. CDR3 DNA sequence: TGCGCCAGCAGCTTGGCGGTCGTAGGGGGCGAGCAGTACTTC.

This chain links TRBV9 with TRBJ2-7; TRBD1 might be the D (5 bases). V was cut by 1 base and J by 0 bases, with 8 bases left in between. This CDR3 is 14 amino acids long. Germline CDR1 reads SGDLS; CDR2 reads YYNGEE. The CDR3 loop reads CASSVSQGSYEQYF. The CDR3 DNA reads as TGTGCCAGCAGCGTATCCCAGGGCTCCTACGAGCAGTACTTC.

By frequency in the sample, this clone is medium-sized. The chain recombines TRBV4-3 with TRBJ2-2; D is ambiguous. Germline CDR1 is LGHNA and CDR2 is YSLEER. Trimming took 3 bases from V and 6 from J, leaving 11 bases between them. The CDR3 is 14 amino acids. The CDR3 DNA reads as TGCGCCAGCAGCCACATTGAGGATCCCGGGGAGCTGTTTTTT. It translates to CASSHIEDPGELFF.